This T cell receptor (beta chain) was documented in a study of early T cells in non-severe SARS-CoV-2 infection. Turning to the study itself: Chains stayed unpaired after sequencing of bulk RNA from unsorted whole blood.

There are many counts of this clonotype. Its target is not known. The V gene's germline CDR1 is MNHNY and CDR2 SVGAGI (reference sequence). V was pared by 4 bases and J by 1 base, with 8 bases of the junction left unmatched. The CDR3 contains 16 residues. Findings of the study overall: In VDJdb matching, anti-spike CD8 responses were favored while private and CD4 specificities went missing.

Individually, cDNA molecules had unique molecular identifiers attached to them. TCRdb re-called the 5' RACE reads with MiXCR, one entry per CDR3 protein. The data contain about 110,000 distinct CDR3 sequences, about 12% of them singletons. This TCR was recovered from an adult who was a healthcare worker with PCR-confirmed SARS-CoV-2 infection or an uninfected control (not recorded which). This sequence joins TRBV6-6 and TRBJ2-5; 8 nucleotides align to TRBD2. Specimen: whole blood. The CDR3 nucleotides are TGTGCCAGCAGTTTCCCCGGCGGGAGGATCCAAGAGACCCAGTACTTC. This encodes CASSFPGGRIQETQYF.